A single sample is the source of the 3 T cell receptor beta chains below, sequenced in a study of vaccination and CD4 T cells after COVID-19 (dated by TCRdb to between 2022 and 2023). These receptors have no known antigen. The protocol used for the library was PCR. Instrument used: Illumina iSeq 100. At the Johns Hopkins FTIC core, DNA from the cultured CD4+ T cells underwent TCR sequencing with the Oncomine TCR Beta short-read assay. Using fastp at Q25 and MiXCR, TCRdb reprocessed the public reads and kept productive beta chains. Every distinct CDR3 protein forms one entry, paired with its most common genes and DNA. The table for this sample lists 15,000 or so distinct CDR3 sequences; around half of them were counted only once. 10% to 15% of the sample lies in the top ten. The treatment or condition label here, explained by the study, means: roughly ten-day PBMC culture with coronavirus spike peptide pools or control peptides (ViraFEST assay).

What was sequenced was CD4+ T cells from blood, cultured in vitro. These receptors were taken from a human donor who had recovered from COVID-19.

V and J are TRBV27 and TRBJ2-3, with 7 bases identical to TRBD2. V gave up 10 bases and J gave up 6 bases; unmatched junction bases: 16. Per germline, CDR1 MNHEY and CDR2 SMNVEV (reference sequence). The CDR3 contains 15 residues. This CDR3 is CANPPLREGPDTQYF. For the CDR3, the DNA is TGTGCCAACCCCCCCTTGAGGGAGGGCCCCGATACGCAGTATTTT.

The genes are TRBV27 and TRBJ2-5; D is uncertain. CDR1 is MNHEY, CDR2 SMNVEV, per germline (reference sequence). The ends were cut back, 5 bases at V and 1 base at J, with 11 bases in the middle. This CDR3 has 14 residues. CDR3 bases: TGTGCCAGCAGTCCGAGGACGGGCCAAGAGACCCAGTACTTC. It codes for CASSPRTGQETQYF.

The chain employs TRBV21-1 and TRBJ1-5; TRBD1 reflects the table's D call only, with no check against the DNA. TRBV21-1 constitutes a pseudogene. The CDR3 sequence is 15 residues long. The CDR3 protein is CASSRSTGVEQPQHF. The CDR3 nucleotides read TGTGCCAGCAGCCGCTCGACAGGGGTTGAGCAGCCCCAGCATTTT.